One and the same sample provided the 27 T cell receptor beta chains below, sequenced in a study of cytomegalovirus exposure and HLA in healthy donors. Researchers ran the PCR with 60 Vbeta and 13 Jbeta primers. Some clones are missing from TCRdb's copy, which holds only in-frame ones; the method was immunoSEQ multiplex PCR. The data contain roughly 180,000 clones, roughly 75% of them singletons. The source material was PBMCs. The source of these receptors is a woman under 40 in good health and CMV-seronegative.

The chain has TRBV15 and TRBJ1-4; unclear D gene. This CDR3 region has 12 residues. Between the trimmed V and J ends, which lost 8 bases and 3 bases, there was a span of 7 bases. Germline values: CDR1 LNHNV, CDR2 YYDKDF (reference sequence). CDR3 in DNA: TGTGCCACCTCGCGGTCTAATGAAAAACTGTTTTTT. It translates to CATSRSNEKLFF.

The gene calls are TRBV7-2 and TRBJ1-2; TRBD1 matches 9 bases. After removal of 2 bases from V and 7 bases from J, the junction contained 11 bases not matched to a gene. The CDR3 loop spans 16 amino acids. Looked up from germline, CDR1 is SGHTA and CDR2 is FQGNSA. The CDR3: CASSLLLIQGARGYTF. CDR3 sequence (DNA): TGTGCCAGCAGCTTACTACTCATACAGGGGGCGCGTGGCTACACCTTC.

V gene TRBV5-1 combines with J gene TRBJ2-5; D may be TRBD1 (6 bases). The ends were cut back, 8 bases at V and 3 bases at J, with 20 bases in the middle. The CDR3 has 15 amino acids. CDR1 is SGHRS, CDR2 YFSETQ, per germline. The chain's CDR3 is CASTTDRNSKETQYF. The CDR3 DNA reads TGCGCCAGTACTACTGACAGGAACTCCAAAGAGACCCAGTACTTC.

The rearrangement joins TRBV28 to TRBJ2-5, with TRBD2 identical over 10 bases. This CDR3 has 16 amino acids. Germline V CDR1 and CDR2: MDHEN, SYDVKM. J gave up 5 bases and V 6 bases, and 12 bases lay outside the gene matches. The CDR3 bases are TGTGCCAGCAGCCAAGGGCTAGCGGGGGCCGGGGAGACCCAGTACTTC. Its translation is CASSQGLAGAGETQYF.

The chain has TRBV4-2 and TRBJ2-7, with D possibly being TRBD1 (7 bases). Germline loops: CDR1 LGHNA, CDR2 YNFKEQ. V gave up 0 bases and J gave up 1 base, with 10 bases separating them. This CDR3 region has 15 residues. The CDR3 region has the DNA TGTGCCAGCAGCCAAGAGGCAGGGGGGTCCTACGAGCAGTACTTC. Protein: CASSQEAGGSYEQYF.

CDR3 coding DNA: TGTGCCAGCTTCTTGCAGGGAATGAACACTGAAGCTTTCTTT. Encoded protein: CASFLQGMNTEAFF. J is TRBJ1-1 and V is TRBV5-6, with D tentatively TRBD1 (5 bases). The V end lost 7 bases, the J end lost 0 bases, and 13 bases lay between the germline ends. The CDR3 length is 14 residues. Germline V gene sequence: CDR1 SGHDT, CDR2 YYEEEE.

CDR3 protein: CASRGLGTGRYEQYF. Here the CDR3 DNA reads TGTGCCAGCAGAGGACTCGGGACAGGGAGGTACGAGCAGTACTTC. This chain links TRBV6-5 with TRBJ2-7, with 9 bases that match TRBD1. Germline loops: CDR1 MNHEY, CDR2 SVGAGI. The J segment lost 4 bases and the V segment lost 6 bases, leaving 10 bases of the junction unmatched. The CDR3 runs 15 residues.

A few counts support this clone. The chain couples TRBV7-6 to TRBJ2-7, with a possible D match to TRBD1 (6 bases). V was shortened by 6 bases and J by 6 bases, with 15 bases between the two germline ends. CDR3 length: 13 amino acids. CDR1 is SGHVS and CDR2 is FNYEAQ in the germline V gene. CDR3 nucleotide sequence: TGTGCCAGCAGTCCGGGACATAGAGCCGAGCAGTACTTC. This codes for CASSPGHRAEQYF.

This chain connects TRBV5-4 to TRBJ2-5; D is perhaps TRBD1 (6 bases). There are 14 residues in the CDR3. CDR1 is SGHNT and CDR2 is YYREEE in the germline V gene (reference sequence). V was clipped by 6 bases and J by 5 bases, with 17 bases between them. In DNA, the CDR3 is TGTGCCAGCACGGACAGTTATTTGGGGGAGACCCAGTACTTC. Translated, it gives CASTDSYLGETQYF. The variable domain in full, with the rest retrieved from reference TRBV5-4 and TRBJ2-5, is ETGVTQSPTHLIKTRGQQVTLRCSSQSGHNTVSWYQQALGQGPQFIFQYYREEENGRGNFPPRFSGLQFPNYSSELNVNALELDDSALYLCASTDSYLGETQYFGPGTRLLVL.

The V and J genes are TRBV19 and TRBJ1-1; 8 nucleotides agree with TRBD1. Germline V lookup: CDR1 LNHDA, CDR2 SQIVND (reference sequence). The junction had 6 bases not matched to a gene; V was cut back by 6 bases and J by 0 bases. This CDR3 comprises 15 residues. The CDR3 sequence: CASSDRGGMNTEAFF. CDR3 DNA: TGTGCCAGTAGCGACAGGGGAGGAATGAACACTGAAGCTTTCTTT.

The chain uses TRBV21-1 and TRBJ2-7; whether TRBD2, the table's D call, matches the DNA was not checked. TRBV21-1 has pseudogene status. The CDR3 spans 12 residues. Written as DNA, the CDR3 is TGTGCCAGCAGCCACGAGCCGCCTGGGCAGTACTTC. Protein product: CASSHEPPGQYF.

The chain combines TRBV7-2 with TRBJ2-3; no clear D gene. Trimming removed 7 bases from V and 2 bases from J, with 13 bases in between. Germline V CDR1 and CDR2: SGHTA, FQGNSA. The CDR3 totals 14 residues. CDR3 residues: CASTPSQFTDTQYF. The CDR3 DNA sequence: TGTGCCAGCACCCCTAGTCAATTCACAGATACGCAGTATTTT.

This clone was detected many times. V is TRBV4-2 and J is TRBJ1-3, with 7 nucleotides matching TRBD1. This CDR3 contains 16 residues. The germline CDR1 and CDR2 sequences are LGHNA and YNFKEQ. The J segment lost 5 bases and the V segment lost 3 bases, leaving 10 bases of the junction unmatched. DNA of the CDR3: TGTGCCAGCAGCCAGGAGGACAGGACTGTCCGAAACACCATATATTTT. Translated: CASSQEDRTVRNTIYF.

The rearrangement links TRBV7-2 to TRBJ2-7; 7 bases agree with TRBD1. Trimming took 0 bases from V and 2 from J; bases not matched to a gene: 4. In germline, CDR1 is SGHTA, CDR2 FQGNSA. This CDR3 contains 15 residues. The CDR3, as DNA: TGTGCCAGCAGCTTAGCCGGGGACAGCACCTACGAGCAGTACTTC. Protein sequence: CASSLAGDSTYEQYF.

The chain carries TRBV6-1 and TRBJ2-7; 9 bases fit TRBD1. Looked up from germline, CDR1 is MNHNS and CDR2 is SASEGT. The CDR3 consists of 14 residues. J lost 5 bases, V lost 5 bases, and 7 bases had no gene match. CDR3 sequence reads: CASSQDRGRNEQYF. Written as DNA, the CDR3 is TGTGCCAGCAGTCAGGACAGGGGACGCAACGAGCAGTACTTC.

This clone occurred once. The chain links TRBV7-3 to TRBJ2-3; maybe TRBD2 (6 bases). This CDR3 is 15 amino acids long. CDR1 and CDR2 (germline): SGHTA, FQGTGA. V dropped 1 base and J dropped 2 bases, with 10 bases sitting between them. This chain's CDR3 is CASSLMGGNTDTQYF. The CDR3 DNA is TGTGCCAGCAGCTTAATGGGCGGGAACACAGATACGCAGTATTTT.

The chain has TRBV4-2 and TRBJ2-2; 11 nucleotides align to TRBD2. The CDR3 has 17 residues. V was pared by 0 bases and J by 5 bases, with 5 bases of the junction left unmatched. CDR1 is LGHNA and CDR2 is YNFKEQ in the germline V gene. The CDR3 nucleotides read TGTGCCAGCAGCCAAGAAGGGACTAGCGGCTTAACCGGGGAGCTGTTTTTT. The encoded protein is CASSQEGTSGLTGELFF.

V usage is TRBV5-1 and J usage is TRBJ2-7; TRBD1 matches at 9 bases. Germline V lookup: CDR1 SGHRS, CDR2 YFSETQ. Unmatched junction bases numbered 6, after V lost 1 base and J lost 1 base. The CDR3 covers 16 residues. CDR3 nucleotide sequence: TGCGCCAGCAGCTTGTTGTCGGGACAGGGATCCTACGAGCAGTACTTC. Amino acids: CASSLLSGQGSYEQYF.

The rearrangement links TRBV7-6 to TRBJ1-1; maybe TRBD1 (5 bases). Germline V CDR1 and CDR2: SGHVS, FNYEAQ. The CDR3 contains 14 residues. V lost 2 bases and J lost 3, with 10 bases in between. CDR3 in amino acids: CASSLFSGDTEAFF. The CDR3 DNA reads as TGTGCCAGCAGCTTATTCTCGGGGGACACTGAAGCTTTCTTT. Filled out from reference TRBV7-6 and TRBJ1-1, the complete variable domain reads GAGVSQSPRYKVTKRGQDVALRCDPISGHVSLYWYRQALGQGPEFLTYFNYEAQQDKSGLPNDRFSAERPEGSISTLTIQRTEQRDSAMYRCASSLFSGDTEAFFGQGTRLTVV.

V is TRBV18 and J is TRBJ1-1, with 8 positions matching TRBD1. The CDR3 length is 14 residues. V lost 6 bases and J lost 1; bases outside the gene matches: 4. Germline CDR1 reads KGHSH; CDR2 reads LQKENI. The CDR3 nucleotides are TGTGCCAGCTCGTCGGACAGGGCGAACACTGAAGCTTTCTTT. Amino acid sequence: CASSSDRANTEAFF. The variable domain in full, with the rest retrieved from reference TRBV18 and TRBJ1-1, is NAGVMQNPRHLVRRRGQEARLRCSPMKGHSHVYWYRQLPEEGLKFMVYLQKENIIDESGMPKERFSAEFPKEGPSILRIQQVVRGDSAAYFCASSSDRANTEAFFGQGTRLTVV.

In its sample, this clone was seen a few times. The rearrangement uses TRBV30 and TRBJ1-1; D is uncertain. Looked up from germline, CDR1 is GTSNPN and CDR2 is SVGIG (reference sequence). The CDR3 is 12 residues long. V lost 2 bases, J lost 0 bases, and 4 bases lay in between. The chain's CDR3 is CAWSSVNTEAFF. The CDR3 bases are TGTGCCTGGAGTTCAGTGAACACTGAAGCTTTCTTT.

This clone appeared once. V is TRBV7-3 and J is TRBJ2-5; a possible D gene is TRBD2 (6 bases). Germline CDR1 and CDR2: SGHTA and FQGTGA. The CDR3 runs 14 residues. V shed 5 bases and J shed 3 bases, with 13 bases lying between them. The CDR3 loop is CASSMLGGEETQYF. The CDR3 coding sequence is TGTGCCAGCAGCATGCTTGGCGGGGAAGAGACCCAGTACTTC.

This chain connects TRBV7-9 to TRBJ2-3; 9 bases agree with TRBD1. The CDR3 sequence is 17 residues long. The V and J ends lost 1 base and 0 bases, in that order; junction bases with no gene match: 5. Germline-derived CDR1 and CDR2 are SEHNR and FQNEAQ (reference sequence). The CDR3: CASSLGGTGFSTDTQYF. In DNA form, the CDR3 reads TGTGCCAGCAGCTTAGGCGGGACAGGGTTTAGCACAGATACGCAGTATTTT. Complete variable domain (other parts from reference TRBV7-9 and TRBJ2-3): DTGVSQNPRHKITKRGQNVTFRCDPISEHNRLYWYRQTLGQGPEFLTYFQNEAQLEKSRLLSDRFSAERPKGSFSTLEIQRTEQGDSAMYLCASSLGGTGFSTDTQYFGPGTRLTVL.

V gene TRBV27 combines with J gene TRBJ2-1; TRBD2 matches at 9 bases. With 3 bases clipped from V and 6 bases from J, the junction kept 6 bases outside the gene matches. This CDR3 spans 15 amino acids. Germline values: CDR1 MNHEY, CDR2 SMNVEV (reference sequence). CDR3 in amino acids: CASSFGGGAFNEQFF. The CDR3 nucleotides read TGTGCCAGCAGTTTCGGCGGGGGGGCCTTCAATGAGCAGTTCTTC.

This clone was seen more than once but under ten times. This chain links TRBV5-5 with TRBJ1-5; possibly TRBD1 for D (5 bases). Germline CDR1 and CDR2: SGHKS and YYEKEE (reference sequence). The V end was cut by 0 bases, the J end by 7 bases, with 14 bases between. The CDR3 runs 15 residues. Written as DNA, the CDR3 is TGTGCCAGCAGCTTGGATTCGGGGGGGAGCCAGCCCCAGCATTTT. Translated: CASSLDSGGSQPQHF.

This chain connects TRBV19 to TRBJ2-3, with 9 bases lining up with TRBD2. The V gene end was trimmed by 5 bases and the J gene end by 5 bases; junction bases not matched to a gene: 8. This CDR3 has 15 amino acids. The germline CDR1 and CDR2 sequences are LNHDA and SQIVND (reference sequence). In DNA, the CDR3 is TGTGCCAGTAGTCCTTTGGCGGGGGGGCGAGATACGCAGTATTTT. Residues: CASSPLAGGRDTQYF.

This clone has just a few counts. The CDR3 loop reads CASSLDWAGGRYNEQFF. The CDR3, as DNA: TGTGCCAGCAGCTTAGATTGGGCGGGGGGGCGGTACAATGAGCAGTTCTTC. This chain uses TRBV7-6 with TRBJ2-1; 9 bases align to TRBD2. Germline CDR1 reads SGHVS; CDR2 reads FNYEAQ. After removal of 1 base from V and 4 bases from J, the junction contained 8 bases not matched to a gene. The length of the CDR3 is 17 residues.